The rows below give T cell receptor beta chains drawn from one sample of a study of T cell responses to AZD1222 COVID-19 vaccine. The table came from immunoSEQ multiplex PCR; TCRdb's copy has only in-frame clones and leaves some out. The repertoire consists of more than 80,000 clones, with roughly 91% occurring once and the leading ten covering approximately 8%. The sequences come from peripheral blood, collected 28 days after the second AZD1222 dose. The receptors here all came from an adult who received the AZD1222 COVID-19 vaccine. CDR3s include the opening cysteine and the closing phenylalanine or tryptophan. D genes are given only for firm matches. For some rows the clone size is stated as once, few or many, or as a class when expanded; others skip it.

>TRBD2|TRBV5-5|-|TRBJ2-7
CASSLVWRAGNYEQYF
TGTGCCAGCAGCTTGGTTTGGCGAGCGGGGAACTACGAGCAGTACTTC
>-|TRBV6-2/TRBV6-3|-|TRBJ1-1
CASSFYPGSNTEAFF
TGTGCCAGCAGTTTTTATCCAGGGTCGAACACTGAAGCTTTCTTT
>-|TRBV12-3/TRBV12-4|-|TRBJ2-2
CASKPGTGELFF
TGTGCCAGCAAGCCCGGTACCGGGGAGCTGTTTTTT
>-|TRBV27|-|TRBJ2-7
CASCDSPYEQYF
TGTGCCAGCTGCGACAGTCCCTACGAGCAGTACTTC
>TRBD2|TRBV5-1|-|TRBJ2-7
CASNPGLADYEQYF
TGCGCCAGCAACCCCGGGCTAGCGGATTACGAGCAGTACTTC
>TRBD2|TRBV28|-|TRBJ2-7
CASTPGSGGTYEQYF
TGTGCCAGCACCCCGGGGAGCGGGGGAACCTACGAGCAGTACTTC
>-|TRBV4-2|-|TRBJ1-1
CASSDLRSTEAFF
TGTGCCAGCAGCGACCTACGGTCCACTGAAGCTTTCTTT
>-|TRBV6-2/TRBV6-3|once|TRBJ2-3
CASSTRTEATDTQYF
TGTGCCAGCAGTACCCGGACCGAGGCCACAGATACGCAGTATTTT
>-|TRBV18|-|TRBJ1-3
CASSPPSRGGGNTIYF
TGTGCCAGCTCACCTCCTTCTCGAGGGGGAGGAAACACCATATATTTT
>TRBD2|TRBV12-3/TRBV12-4|-|TRBJ2-5
CASSSGGETQYF
TGTGCCAGCAGTTCCGGGGGGGAGACCCAGTACTTC
>TRBD2|TRBV10-3|-|TRBJ2-3
CAISRAGGRSTDTQYF
TGTGCCATCAGTCGAGCGGGGGGGCGGAGCACAGATACGCAGTATTTT
>-|TRBV3-1/TRBV3-2|few|TRBJ2-7
CASSQEAPYEQYF
TGTGCCAGCAGCCAAGAGGCGCCCTACGAGCAGTACTTC
>-|TRBV27|-|TRBJ2-7
CASSWGPEDGQYF
TGTGCCAGCAGTTGGGGGCCCGAGGATGGGCAGTACTTC
>-|TRBV7-2|-|TRBJ1-1
CASSLRGANTEAFF
TGTGCCAGCAGCCTAAGGGGCGCAAACACTGAAGCTTTCTTT
>TRBD1|TRBV5-1|-|TRBJ1-5
CASSLVAGGPNQPQHF
TGCGCCAGCAGCTTGGTGGCAGGGGGGCCCAATCAGCCCCAGCATTTT
>TRBD1|TRBV5-4|once|TRBJ1-6
CASSLRVQTGGILPLHF
TGTGCCAGCAGCTTGAGGGTACAGACAGGGGGCATTTTACCCCTCCACTTT
>-|TRBV6-2/TRBV6-3|-|TRBJ1-4
CASSYSTNEKLFF
TGTGCCAGCAGTTACTCAACTAATGAAAAACTGTTTTTT
>TRBD1|TRBV30|-|TRBJ1-1
CAWSVQGGEAFF
TGTGCCTGGAGTGTACAGGGGGGTGAAGCTTTCTTT
>-|TRBV5-1|once|TRBJ2-5
CASSLGQKETQYF
TGCGCCAGCAGCTTGGGACAAAAAGAGACCCAGTACTTC
>TRBD1|TRBV27|-|TRBJ1-4
CASRPDRDRGEKLFF
TGTGCCAGCAGGCCTGATCGGGACAGGGGGGAAAAACTGTTTTTT
>TRBD1|TRBV2|-|TRBJ2-1
CAIRLQGAGYNEQFF
TGTGCCATCCGATTACAGGGGGCCGGCTACAATGAGCAGTTCTTC
>TRBD1|TRBV10-3|-|TRBJ2-7
CATNRDRPYEQYF
TGTGCCACCAACCGGGACAGACCCTACGAGCAGTACTTC
>-|TRBV6-2/TRBV6-3|-|TRBJ1-4
CASSSSEKLFF
TGTGCCAGCAGTTCATCTGAAAAACTGTTTTTT
>-|TRBV9|-|TRBJ2-3
CASSGRLVDLTDTQYF
TGTGCCAGCAGCGGAAGACTGGTAGACCTAACAGATACGCAGTATTTT
>TRBD2|TRBV6-5|-|TRBJ2-1
CASSYPSGGYDEQFF
TGTGCCAGCAGTTACCCTAGCGGGGGGTACGATGAGCAGTTCTTC
>TRBD2|TRBV7-3|-|TRBJ2-1
CASSRGGAFDEQFF
TGTGCCAGCAGCCGCGGGGGGGCGTTCGATGAGCAGTTCTTC
>-|TRBV11-2|-|TRBJ1-6
CASSHSTDGNSPLHF
TGTGCCAGCAGCCATTCTACGGACGGTAATTCACCCCTCCACTTT
>-|TRBV7-9|-|TRBJ1-6
CASSSQGPANSPLHF
TGTGCCAGCAGCAGCCAGGGACCGGCGAACTCACCCCTCCACTTT
>-|TRBV6-6|once|TRBJ2-7
CAVGRVLYEQYF
TGTGCCGTGGGCAGGGTCCTCTACGAGCAGTACTTC
>TRBD2|TRBV2|-|TRBJ2-7
CASSEGLAGLVSYEQYF
TGTGCCAGCAGTGAGGGGTTAGCGGGGTTAGTGTCCTACGAGCAGTACTTC
>-|TRBV2|-|TRBJ1-2
CASSVPGPDGYTF
TGTGCCAGCAGTGTCCCGGGCCCTGATGGCTACACCTTC
>-|TRBV18|-|TRBJ2-7
CASSPQEDSYEQYF
TGTGCCAGCTCACCACAAGAGGACAGCTACGAGCAGTACTTC
>TRBD1|TRBV5-8|-|TRBJ2-7
CASSGGQGLYEQYF
TGTGCCAGCAGCGGGGGACAGGGACTATACGAGCAGTACTTC
>TRBD1|TRBV7-2|-|TRBJ1-1
CASSLRDRDRAFF
TGTGCCAGCAGCTTACGGGACAGGGATCGAGCTTTCTTT
>-|TRBV5-5|-|TRBJ1-6
CASSLMGGTNSPLHF
TGTGCCAGCAGCTTGATGGGAGGCACTAATTCACCCCTCCACTTT
>-|TRBV7-6|-|TRBJ2-1
CASSFSISVGSRYNEQFF
TGTGCCAGCAGCTTTTCTATCTCCGTCGGGTCGAGGTACAATGAGCAGTTCTTC
>TRBD1|TRBV10-3|-|TRBJ1-5
CAISEVLGGNSNQPQHF
TGTGCCATCAGTGAGGTCCTAGGGGGCAATAGCAATCAGCCCCAGCATTTT